The clone carrying this T cell receptor (beta chain) was recorded only once. What it recognizes is unknown. With 10 bases removed from V and 0 bases from J, the gap between germline ends came to 14 bases. CDR1 is SGHVS, CDR2 FNYEAQ, per germline. The CDR3 covers 14 residues. Profiled with immunoSEQ multiplex PCR; TCRdb holds only in-frame clones, not every one. The sample holds roughly 130,000 clones, around nine tenths seen once. The source of the sample is a study of PD-1 blockade in mismatch repair-deficient tumors. Regarding the study as a whole: After pembrolizumab, tumor-resident clones rose rapidly, then generally contracted before radiologic responses.

Sample: peripheral blood, taken approximately 69 weeks after starting pembrolizumab. This TCR was recovered from an adult with mismatch repair-deficient cancer. The rearrangement links TRBV7-6 to TRBJ2-3; perhaps D is TRBD1 or TRBD2 (5 bases each). CDR3 protein: CATGTASSTDTQYF. For the CDR3, the DNA is TGTGCCACCGGGACGGCTTCTAGCACAGATACGCAGTATTTT.